A selection of T cell receptor beta chains follows, all from one sample in a study of T cell responses to AZD1222 COVID-19 vaccine. Produced via immunoSEQ multiplex PCR; TCRdb's table is partial and in-frame only. The table shows over 100,000 clones, with 80% to 85% occurring only once. Material: peripheral blood, obtained on day 0 of AZD1222 vaccination. Receptor source: an adult in good health. The CDR3 runs from the conserved cysteine through the conserved F or W. The D gene is left open where the match is weak.

V,D,J,CDR3,DNA
TRBV14,.,TRBJ1-1,CASSQDRNTEAFF,TGTGCCAGCAGCCAAGATAGGAACACTGAAGCTTTCTTT
TRBV6-2/TRBV6-3,.,TRBJ1-4,CASSPGAGAEKLFF,TGTGCCAGCAGCCCAGGGGCAGGGGCTGAAAAACTGTTTTTT
TRBV28,TRBD2,TRBJ2-5,CASSLGTSGSETQYF,TGTGCCAGCAGCCTCGGGACTAGCGGGAGTGAGACCCAGTACTTC
TRBV7-2,.,TRBJ1-2,CASSPLGGLLNYGYTF,TGTGCCAGCAGCCCTCTAGGGGGACTACTAAATTATGGCTACACCTTC
TRBV3-1/TRBV3-2,.,TRBJ1-2,CASSLGRRANYGYTF,TGTGCCAGCAGCCTGGGACGCCGAGCTAACTATGGCTACACCTTC
TRBV7-9,TRBD1,TRBJ1-4,CASSSTGADEKLFF,TGTGCCAGCAGCTCCACAGGGGCGGATGAAAAACTGTTTTTT
TRBV24-1,TRBD1,TRBJ2-1,CATSDFEGANRDEQFF,TGTGCCACCAGTGACTTTGAGGGGGCTAATCGCGATGAGCAGTTCTTC
TRBV10-2,.,TRBJ1-4,CANKSTNEKLFF,TGCGCCAACAAATCAACTAATGAAAAACTGTTTTTT
TRBV2,TRBD1,TRBJ1-6,CASSPGTGTSPLHF,TGTGCCAGCAGTCCCGGGACAGGGACTTCACCCCTCCACTTT
TRBV6-5,.,TRBJ2-6,CASSYSASGANVLTF,TGTGCCAGCAGTTACTCAGCCTCTGGGGCCAACGTCCTGACTTTC
TRBV6-5,.,TRBJ2-3,CASSLLGAFTDTQYF,TGTGCCAGCAGTTTGCTAGGGGCGTTCACAGATACGCAGTATTTT
TRBV5-1,TRBD1,TRBJ1-1,CASSLAPGQGTEAFF,TGCGCCAGCAGCTTGGCCCCCGGACAGGGGACTGAAGCTTTCTTT
TRBV7-2,.,TRBJ1-5,CASSLRGSSNQPQHF,TGTGCCAGCAGCTTAAGAGGGAGTAGCAATCAGCCCCAGCATTTT